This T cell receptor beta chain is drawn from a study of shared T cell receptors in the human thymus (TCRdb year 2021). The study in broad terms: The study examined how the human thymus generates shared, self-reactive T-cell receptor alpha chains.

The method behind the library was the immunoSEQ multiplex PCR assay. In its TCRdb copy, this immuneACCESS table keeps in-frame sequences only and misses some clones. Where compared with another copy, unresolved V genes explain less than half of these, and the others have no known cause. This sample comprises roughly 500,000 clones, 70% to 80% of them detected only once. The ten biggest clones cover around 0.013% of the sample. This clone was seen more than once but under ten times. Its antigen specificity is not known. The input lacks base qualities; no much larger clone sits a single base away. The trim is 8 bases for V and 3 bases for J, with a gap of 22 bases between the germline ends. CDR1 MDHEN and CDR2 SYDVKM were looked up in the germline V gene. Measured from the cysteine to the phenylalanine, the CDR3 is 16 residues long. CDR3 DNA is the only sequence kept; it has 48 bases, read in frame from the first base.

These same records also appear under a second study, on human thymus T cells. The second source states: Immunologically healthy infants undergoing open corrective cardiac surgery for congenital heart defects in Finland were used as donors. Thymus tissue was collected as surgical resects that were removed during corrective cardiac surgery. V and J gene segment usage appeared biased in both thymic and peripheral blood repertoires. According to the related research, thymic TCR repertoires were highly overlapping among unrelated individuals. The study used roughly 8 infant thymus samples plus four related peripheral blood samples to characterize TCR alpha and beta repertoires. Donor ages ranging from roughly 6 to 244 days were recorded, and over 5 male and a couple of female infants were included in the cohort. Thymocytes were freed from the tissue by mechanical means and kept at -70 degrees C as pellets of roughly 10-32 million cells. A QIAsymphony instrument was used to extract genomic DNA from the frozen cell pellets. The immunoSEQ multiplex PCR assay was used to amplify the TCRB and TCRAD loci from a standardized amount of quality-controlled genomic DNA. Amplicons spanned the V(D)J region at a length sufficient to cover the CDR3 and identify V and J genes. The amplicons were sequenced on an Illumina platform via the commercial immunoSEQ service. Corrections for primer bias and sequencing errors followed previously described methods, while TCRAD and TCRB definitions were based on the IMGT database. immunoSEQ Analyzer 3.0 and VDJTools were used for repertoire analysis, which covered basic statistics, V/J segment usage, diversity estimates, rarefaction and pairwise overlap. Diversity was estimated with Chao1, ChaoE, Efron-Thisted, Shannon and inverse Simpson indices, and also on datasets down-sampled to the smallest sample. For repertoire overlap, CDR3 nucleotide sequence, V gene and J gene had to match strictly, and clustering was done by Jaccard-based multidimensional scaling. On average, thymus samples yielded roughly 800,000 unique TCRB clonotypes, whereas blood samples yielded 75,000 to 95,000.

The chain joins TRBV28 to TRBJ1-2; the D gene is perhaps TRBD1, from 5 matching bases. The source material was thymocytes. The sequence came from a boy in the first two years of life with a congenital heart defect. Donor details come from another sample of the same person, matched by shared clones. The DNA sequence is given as TGTGCCAGCCAGAAGGGGTTCGGACCCAAGGACTATGGCTACACCTTC. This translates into CASQKGFGPKDYGYTF.